These T cell receptor beta chains were read from a single sample in a study of blood T cell repertoires in COVID-19. Produced via immunoSEQ multiplex PCR; TCRdb's table is partial and in-frame only. The table has 200,000 to 250,000 clones, roughly 81% seen once. Input material: peripheral blood. These receptors were obtained from a woman between 50 and 59 years old with active or convalescent COVID-19. Both conserved end residues are part of each CDR3.

V | CDR3
TRBV11-2 | CASSLQGRGTDTQYF
TRBV3-1/TRBV3-2 | CASSRGGRMNTEAFF
TRBV6-6 | CASRPGQGGNGYTF
TRBV6-5 | CASIAGLNTEAFF
TRBV18 | CASSPISGRYNEKLFF
TRBV29-1 | CSVTDRESKNIQYF
TRBV11-3 | CASSNRQGAGANVLTF
TRBV7-9 | CASSPGGYYGYTF
TRBV5-5 | CASRRTGGEGNQPQHF
TRBV27 | CASSSFGTGSGNTEAFF
TRBV5-4 | CASMPPKAGGFNEQFF
TRBV3-1/TRBV3-2 | CASSHRDTNTGELFF
TRBV28 | CASRDRYYGYTF
TRBV2 | CASIAEHGGEKLFF
TRBV28 | CASSPGGTNYGYTF
TRBV30 | CAWGQVYNQPQHF
TRBV7-2 | CASSLDRGQPQHF
TRBV29-1 | CSVDWPRQETQYF
TRBV5-4 | CASSLGAGTSYNEQFF
TRBV6-5 | CASRRGAGRTDTQYF
TRBV29-1 | CSVEDRSGTREAFF
TRBV15 | CATGQDYGYTF
TRBV5-1 | CASSPQGGLGQPQHF
TRBV19 | CASSIGSGTGNEQFF
TRBV30 | CAWSVRTGDEAFF
TRBV6-5 | CASTLGGFEAFF
TRBV2 | CASRLAGQGNTQYF
TRBV7-8 | CASSLDGMVGGYTF
TRBV28 | CASCPRGYNEQFF
TRBV20-1 | CSASHSLGDSPLHF
TRBV24-1 | CATSDRPPSRGLTGELFF
TRBV10-3 | CAIRKTETEAFF
TRBV11-2 | CASSSFAERGGKETQYF
TRBV28 | CASRVGGGQPQHF
TRBV28 | CASSTIPGLAGGPSAGELFF
TRBV12-3/TRBV12-4 | CASSALSDSPLHF
TRBV28 | CASSLLQTGRGTEAFF
TRBV5-4 | CASSAGDSFPSGNTIYF
TRBV12-3/TRBV12-4 | CASSRANSPLHF
TRBV15 | CATSPRGRSNTEAFF
TRBV7-9 | CASRLGAGHYGYTF
TRBV5-8 | CASSKETGLDEKLFF